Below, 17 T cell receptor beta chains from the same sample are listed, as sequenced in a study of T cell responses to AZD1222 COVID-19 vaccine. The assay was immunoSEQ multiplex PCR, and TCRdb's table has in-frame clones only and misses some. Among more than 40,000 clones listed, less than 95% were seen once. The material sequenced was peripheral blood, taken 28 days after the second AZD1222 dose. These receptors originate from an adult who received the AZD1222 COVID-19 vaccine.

The CDR3, as DNA: TGTGCCAGCAGTAGCGGGGTTTCGGCTGGCTACACCTTC. It specifies CASSSGVSAGYTF. The genes are TRBV6-2 or TRBV6-3 and TRBJ1-2; D remains ambiguous. Trimming removed 5 bases at V and 7 bases at J, with 14 bases between. This CDR3 has 13 amino acids. CDR1 and CDR2 (germline): MNHEY, SVGEGT.

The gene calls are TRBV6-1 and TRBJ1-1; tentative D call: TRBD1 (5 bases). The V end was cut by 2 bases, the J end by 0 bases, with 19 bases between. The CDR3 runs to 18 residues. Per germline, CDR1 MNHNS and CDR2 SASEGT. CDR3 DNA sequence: TGTGCCAGCAGTGAAATGACGGAGGGGTCCCTTATGAACACTGAAGCTTTCTTT. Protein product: CASSEMTEGSLMNTEAFF.

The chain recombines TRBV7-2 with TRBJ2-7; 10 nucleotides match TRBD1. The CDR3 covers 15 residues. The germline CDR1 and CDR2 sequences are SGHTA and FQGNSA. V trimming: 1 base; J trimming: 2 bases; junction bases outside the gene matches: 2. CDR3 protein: CASSLGGQGTYEQYF. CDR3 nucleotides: TGTGCCAGCAGCTTAGGGGGACAGGGGACCTACGAGCAGTACTTC.

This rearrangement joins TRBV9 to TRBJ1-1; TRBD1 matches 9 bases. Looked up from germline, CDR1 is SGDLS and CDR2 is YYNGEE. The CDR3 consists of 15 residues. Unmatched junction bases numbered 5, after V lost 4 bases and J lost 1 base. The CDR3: CASSSTGGPNTEAFF. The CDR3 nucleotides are TGTGCCAGCAGCTCAACAGGGGGCCCGAACACTGAAGCTTTCTTT.

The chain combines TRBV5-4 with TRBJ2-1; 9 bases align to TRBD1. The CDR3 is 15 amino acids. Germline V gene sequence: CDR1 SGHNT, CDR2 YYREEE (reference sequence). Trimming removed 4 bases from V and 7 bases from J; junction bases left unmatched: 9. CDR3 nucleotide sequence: TGTGCCAGCAGCGCACCCGGGACAGGGAGGAATGAGCAGTTCTTC. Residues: CASSAPGTGRNEQFF. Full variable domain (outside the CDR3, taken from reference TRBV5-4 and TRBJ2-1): ETGVTQSPTHLIKTRGQQVTLRCSSQSGHNTVSWYQQALGQGPQFIFQYYREEENGRGNFPPRFSGLQFPNYSSELNVNALELDDSALYLCASSAPGTGRNEQFFGPGTRLTVL.

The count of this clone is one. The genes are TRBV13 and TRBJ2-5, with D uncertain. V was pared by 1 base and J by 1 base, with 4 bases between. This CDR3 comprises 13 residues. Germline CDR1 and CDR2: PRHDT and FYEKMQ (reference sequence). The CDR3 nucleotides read TGTGCCAGCAGCTTAGCAGTCCAAGAGACCCAGTACTTC. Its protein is CASSLAVQETQYF.

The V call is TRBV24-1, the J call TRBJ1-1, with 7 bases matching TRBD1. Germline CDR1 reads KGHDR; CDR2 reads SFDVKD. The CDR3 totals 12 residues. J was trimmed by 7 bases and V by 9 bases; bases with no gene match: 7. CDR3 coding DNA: TGTGCCACCCCCAGGGACAGCCATGAAGCTTTCTTT. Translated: CATPRDSHEAFF.

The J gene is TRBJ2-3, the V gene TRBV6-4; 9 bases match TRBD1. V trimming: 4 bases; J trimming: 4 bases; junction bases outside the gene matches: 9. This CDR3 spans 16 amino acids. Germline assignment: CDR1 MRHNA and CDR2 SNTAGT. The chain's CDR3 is CASSAGTGRSSDTQYF. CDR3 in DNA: TGTGCCAGCAGTGCCGGGACAGGGAGGTCATCAGATACGCAGTATTTT.

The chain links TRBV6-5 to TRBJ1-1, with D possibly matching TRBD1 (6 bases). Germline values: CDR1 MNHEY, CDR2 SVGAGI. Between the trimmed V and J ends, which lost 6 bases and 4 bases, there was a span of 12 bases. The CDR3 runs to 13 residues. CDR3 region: CASRSRGLTEAFF. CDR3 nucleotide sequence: TGTGCCAGCAGGTCCCGGGGGCTCACTGAAGCTTTCTTT.

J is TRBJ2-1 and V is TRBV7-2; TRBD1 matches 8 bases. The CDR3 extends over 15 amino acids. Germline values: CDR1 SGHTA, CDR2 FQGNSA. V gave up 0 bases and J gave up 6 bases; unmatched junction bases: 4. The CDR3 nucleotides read TGTGCCAGCAGCTTAGCGGACAGGGCGGGCAATGAGCAGTTCTTC. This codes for CASSLADRAGNEQFF.

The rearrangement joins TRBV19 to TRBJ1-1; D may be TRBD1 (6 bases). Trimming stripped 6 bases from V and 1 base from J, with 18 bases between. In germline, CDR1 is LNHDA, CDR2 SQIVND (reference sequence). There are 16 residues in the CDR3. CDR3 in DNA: TGTGCCAGTAGCCACAGGGCGGGACAAAGGAACACTGAAGCTTTCTTT. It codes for CASSHRAGQRNTEAFF.

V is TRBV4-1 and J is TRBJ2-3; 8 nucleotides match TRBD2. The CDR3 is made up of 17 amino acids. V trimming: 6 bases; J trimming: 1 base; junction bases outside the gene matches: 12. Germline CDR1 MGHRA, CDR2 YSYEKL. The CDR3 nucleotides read TGCGCCAGCAGGGGCTGGGCTCCAGCGGGAGGCACAGATACGCAGTATTTT. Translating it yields CASRGWAPAGGTDTQYF.

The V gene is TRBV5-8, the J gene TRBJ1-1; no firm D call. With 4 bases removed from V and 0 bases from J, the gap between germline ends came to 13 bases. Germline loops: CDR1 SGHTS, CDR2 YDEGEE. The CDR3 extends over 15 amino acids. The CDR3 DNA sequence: TGTGCCAGCAGCCCCGGACGCGGTATGAACACTGAAGCTTTCTTT. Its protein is CASSPGRGMNTEAFF.

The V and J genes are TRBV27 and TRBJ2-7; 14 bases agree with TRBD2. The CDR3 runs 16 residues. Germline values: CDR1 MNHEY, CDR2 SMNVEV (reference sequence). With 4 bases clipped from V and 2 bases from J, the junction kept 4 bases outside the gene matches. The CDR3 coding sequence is TGTGCCAGCAGTTCCCGGACTAGCGGGGGGACCTACGAGCAGTACTTC. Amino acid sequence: CASSSRTSGGTYEQYF.

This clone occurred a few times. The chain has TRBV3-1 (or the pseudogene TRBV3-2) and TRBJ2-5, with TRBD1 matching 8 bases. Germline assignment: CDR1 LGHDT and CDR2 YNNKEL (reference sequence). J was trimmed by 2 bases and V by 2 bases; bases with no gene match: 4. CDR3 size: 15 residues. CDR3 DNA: TGTGCCAGCAGCCAAAGAGACAGGGGTCAAGAGACCCAGTACTTC. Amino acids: CASSQRDRGQETQYF.

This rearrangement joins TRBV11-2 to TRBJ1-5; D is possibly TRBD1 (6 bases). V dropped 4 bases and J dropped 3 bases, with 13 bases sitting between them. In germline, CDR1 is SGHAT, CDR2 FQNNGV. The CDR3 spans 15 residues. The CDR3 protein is CASSSGTLHNQPQHF. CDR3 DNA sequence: TGTGCCAGCAGCTCAGGGACACTTCACAATCAGCCCCAGCATTTT. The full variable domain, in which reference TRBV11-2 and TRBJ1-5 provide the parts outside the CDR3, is EAGVAQSPRYKIIEKRQSVAFWCNPISGHATLYWYQQILGQGPKLLIQFQNNGVVDDSQLPKDRFSAERLKGVDSTLKIQPAKLEDSAVYLCASSSGTLHNQPQHFGDGTRLSIL.

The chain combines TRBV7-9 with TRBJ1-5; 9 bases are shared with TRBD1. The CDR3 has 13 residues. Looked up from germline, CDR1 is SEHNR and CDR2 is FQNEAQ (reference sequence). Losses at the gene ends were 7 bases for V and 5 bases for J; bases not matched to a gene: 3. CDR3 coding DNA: TGTGCCAGCACCAGGACAGGGGATCAGCCCCAGCATTTT. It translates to CASTRTGDQPQHF.